This T cell receptor (beta chain) was retrieved from a study of cytomegalovirus exposure and HLA in healthy donors. Amplification used 60 Vbeta primers and 13 Jbeta primers. Repertoires were generated with immunoSEQ multiplex PCR, while TCRdb's copy carries only in-frame clones and drops some. The sample lists 120,000 to 150,000 clones; around 73% were seen once. The CDR3 is 16 amino acids. The germline CDR1 and CDR2 sequences are MNHNS and SASEGT. With 6 bases removed from V and 5 bases from J, the gap between germline ends came to 19 bases. This sequence originates from a human donor in good health. The V gene is TRBV6-1, the J gene TRBJ1-4; D perhaps matches TRBD1 (6 bases). The sample taken for sequencing was PBMCs. The CDR3 loop is CASSETGFVQNEKLFF. The CDR3 DNA sequence: TGTGCCAGCAGCGAAACAGGGTTCGTGCAAAATGAAAAACTGTTTTTT.